The clone carrying this TCR beta chain appeared many times. Its antigen is unidentified. The record originates from a study of identical twins. Findings and limits, study-wide: Sharing of beta out-of-frame sequences by twins showed a weaker excess.

TCRdb re-called the 5' RACE reads with MiXCR, one entry per CDR3 protein. The sample consists of hundreds of thousands of distinct CDR3 sequences, roughly 6.2% of them appearing once. CDR1 DFQATT and CDR2 SNEGSKA come from the germline V gene (reference sequence). V shed 4 bases, J shed 1 base, and the junction held 3 bases outside the gene matches. The CDR3 covers 14 residues. This receptor was identified in a man aged 18 to 30 in good health. The chain has TRBV20-1 and TRBJ1-2, with 10 nucleotides matching TRBD1. Sequenced input: naive T cells sorted from blood. The CDR3 reads CSAMTGGNNYGYTF. CDR3 DNA: TGCAGTGCTATGACAGGGGGCAATAACTATGGCTACACCTTC.